These 7 T cell receptor beta chains share one sample of origin, sequenced in a study of regulatory T cells in long-lasting Graves disease. Investigators prepared the TCR beta libraries by applying iRepertoire HTBI primers and Arm-PCR of CDR3 regions. TCRdb re-called the multiplex PCR reads with MiXCR, one entry per CDR3 protein. The sample has 250,000 or so distinct CDR3 sequences; over 20% are singletons. Time point here: newly diagnosed GD, antithyroid drugs for less than 3 months. After RNA was extracted from PBMCs, the TCR library was made from it. Sequencing used peripheral blood mononuclear cells (PBMCs), obtained at new diagnosis, from a patient treated with antithyroid drugs. Every receptor here comes from a female donor with Graves disease.

V is TRBV2 and J is TRBJ2-1, with TRBD2 matching over 13 bases. This CDR3 contains 14 residues. Losses at the gene ends were 5 bases for V and 7 bases for J; bases not matched to a gene: 2. CDR1 SNHLY and CDR2 FYNNEI come from the germline V gene. CDR3: CASSTSGRANEQFF. The DNA for the CDR3 is TGTGCCAGCAGTACTAGCGGGAGGGCTAATGAGCAGTTCTTC. Based on the CDR3 plus reference TRBV2 and TRBJ2-1, the full variable domain is EPEVTQTPSHQVTQMGQEVILRCVPISNHLYFYWYRQILGQKVEFLVSFYNNEISEKSEIFDDQFSVERPDGSNFTLKIRSTKLEDSAMYFCASSTSGRANEQFFGPGTRLTVL.

The chain uses TRBV10-3 and TRBJ1-5; D is uncertain. Trimming took off 0 bases at V and 7 bases at J, with 13 bases between the two ends. The CDR3 covers 15 residues. Germline CDR1 and CDR2: ENHRY and SYGVKD. The CDR3 DNA reads as TGTGCCATCAGTGAGTCCACAGTTTTCGGGCAGCCCCAGCATTTT. Translating it yields CAISESTVFGQPQHF.

In its sample, this clonotype was seen a few times. No conserved phenylalanine or tryptophan ends this CDR3, so it is likely a read error. This chain uses TRBV7-9 with TRBJ1-5; D unresolved. V was cut by 8 bases and J by 0 bases, with 5 bases left in between. Germline V CDR1 and CDR2: SEHNR, FQNEAQ (reference sequence). The CDR3 consists of 12 residues. The CDR3 region is CASRYSNQPQHL. The CDR3 DNA sequence: TGTGCCAGCCGTTATAGCAATCAGCCCCAGCATCTT.

This clonotype was seen repeatedly, ten times or more. The rearrangement joins TRBV4-3 to TRBJ1-1; 9 bases are a match to TRBD1. The V gene's germline CDR1 is LGHNA and CDR2 YSLEER. V dropped 4 bases and J dropped 4; count of bases not matched to a gene: 1. The CDR3 loop spans 13 amino acids. CDR3 in DNA: TGCGCCAGCAGCCGGACAGGGGCCACTGAAGCTTTCTTT. Its protein is CASSRTGATEAFF.

This clonotype was seen ten or more times. This sequence joins TRBV29-1 and TRBJ2-3; D perhaps matches TRBD1 (5 bases). The CDR3 length is 13 residues. Between the trimmed V and J ends, which lost 2 bases and 5 bases, there was a span of 11 bases. Germline loops: CDR1 SQVTM, CDR2 ANQGSEA. DNA of the CDR3: TGCAGCGTTGAATACAGGAGTGGAGATACGCAGTATTTT. Its protein is CSVEYRSGDTQYF.

This clonotype came up many times. V is TRBV3-1 and J is TRBJ1-2, with D tentatively TRBD1 (5 bases). The length of the CDR3 is 16 residues. The V gene lost 0 bases and the J gene lost 8 bases, with 19 bases spanning the gap. Germline V lookup: CDR1 LGHDT, CDR2 YNNKEL (reference sequence). Written as DNA, the CDR3 is TGTGCCAGCAGCCAAGATAGTCTCTTGAGCAGGGACGGCTACACCTTC. Its translation: CASSQDSLLSRDGYTF.

A remark on this clonotype: A much larger clone differs from this one at a single base, so this may be a read error. The CDR3 DNA follows: TGTGCCAGCAGAACACACACGCCGACTAGCGTAACGAACACCGGGGAGCCGTTTTTT. It yields the protein CASRTHTPTSVTNTGEPFF. The chain joins TRBV6-1 to TRBJ2-2; the match to TRBD2 covers 8 bases. The CDR3 has 19 residues. CDR1 and CDR2 (germline): MNHNS, SASEGT.